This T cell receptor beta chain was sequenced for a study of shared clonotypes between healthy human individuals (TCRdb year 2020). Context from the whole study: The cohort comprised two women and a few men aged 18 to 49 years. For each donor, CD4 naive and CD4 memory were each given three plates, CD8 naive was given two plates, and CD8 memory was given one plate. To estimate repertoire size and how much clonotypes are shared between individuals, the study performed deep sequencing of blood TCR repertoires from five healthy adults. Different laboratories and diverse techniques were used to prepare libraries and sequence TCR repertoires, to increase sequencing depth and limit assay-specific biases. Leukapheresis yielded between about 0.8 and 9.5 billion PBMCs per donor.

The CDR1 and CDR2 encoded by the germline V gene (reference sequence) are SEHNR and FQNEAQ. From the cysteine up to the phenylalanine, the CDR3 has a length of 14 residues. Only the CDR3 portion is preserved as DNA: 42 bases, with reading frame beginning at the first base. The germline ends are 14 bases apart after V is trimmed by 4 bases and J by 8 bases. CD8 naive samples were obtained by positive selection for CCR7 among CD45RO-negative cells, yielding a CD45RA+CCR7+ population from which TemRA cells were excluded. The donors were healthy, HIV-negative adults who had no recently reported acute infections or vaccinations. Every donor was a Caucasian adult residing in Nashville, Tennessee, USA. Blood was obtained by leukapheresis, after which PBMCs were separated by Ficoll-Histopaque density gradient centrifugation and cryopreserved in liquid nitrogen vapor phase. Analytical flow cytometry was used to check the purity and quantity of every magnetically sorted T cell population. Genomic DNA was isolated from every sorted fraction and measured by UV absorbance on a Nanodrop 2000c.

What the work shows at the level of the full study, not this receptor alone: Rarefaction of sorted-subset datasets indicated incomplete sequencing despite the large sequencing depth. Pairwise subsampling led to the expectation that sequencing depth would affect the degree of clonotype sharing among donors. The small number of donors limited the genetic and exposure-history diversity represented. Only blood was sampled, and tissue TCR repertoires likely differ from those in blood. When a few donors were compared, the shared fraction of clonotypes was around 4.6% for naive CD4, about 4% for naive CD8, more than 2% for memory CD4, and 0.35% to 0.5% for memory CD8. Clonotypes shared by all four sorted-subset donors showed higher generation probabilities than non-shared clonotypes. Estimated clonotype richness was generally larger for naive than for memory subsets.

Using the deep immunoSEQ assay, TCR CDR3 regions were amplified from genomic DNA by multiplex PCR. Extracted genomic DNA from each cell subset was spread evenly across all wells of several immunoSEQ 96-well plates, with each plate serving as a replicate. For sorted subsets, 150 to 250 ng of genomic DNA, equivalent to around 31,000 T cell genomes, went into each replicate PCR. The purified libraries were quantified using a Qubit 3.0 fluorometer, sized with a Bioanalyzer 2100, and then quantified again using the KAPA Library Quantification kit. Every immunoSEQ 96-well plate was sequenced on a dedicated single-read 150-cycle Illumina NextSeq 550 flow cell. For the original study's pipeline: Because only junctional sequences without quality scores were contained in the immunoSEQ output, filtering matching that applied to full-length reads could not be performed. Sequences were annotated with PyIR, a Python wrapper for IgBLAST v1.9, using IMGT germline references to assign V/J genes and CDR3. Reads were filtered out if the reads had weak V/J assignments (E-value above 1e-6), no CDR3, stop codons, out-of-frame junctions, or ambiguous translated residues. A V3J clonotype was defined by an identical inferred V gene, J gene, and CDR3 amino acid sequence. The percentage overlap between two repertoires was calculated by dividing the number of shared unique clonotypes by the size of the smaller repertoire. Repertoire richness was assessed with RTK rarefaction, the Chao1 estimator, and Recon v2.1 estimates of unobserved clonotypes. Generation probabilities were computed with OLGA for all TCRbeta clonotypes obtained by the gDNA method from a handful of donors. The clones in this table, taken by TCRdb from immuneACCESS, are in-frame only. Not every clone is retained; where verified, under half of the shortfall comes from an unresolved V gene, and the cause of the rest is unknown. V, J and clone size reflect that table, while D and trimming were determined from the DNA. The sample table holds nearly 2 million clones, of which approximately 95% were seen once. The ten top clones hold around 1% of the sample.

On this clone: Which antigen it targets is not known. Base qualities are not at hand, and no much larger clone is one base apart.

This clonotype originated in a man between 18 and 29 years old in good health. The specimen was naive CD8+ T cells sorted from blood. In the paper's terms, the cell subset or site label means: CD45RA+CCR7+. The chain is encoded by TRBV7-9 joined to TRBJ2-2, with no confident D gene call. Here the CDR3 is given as CASSSSHGVGELFF. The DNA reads TGTGCCAGCAGCTCCAGCCATGGGGTTGGGGAGCTGTTTTTT.